This T cell receptor beta chain was sequenced for a study of CD8+ T cells in alopecia areata. Turning to the study itself: For the treated group, dosing was oral tofacitinib at 5 to 10 mg twice daily.

Peripheral blood and lesional scalp punch biopsies came from alopecia areata patients. cDNA prepared by RNA extraction and subsequent reverse transcription served as the template for sequencing. Produced via immunoSEQ multiplex PCR; TCRdb's table is partial and in-frame only. The top ten clones hold less than 15% of a sample with approximately 140,000 clones, about 87% of them seen once. The CDR3 has 14 residues. Germline CDR1 and CDR2: MNHEY and SVGAGI. V dropped 6 bases and J dropped 8; count of bases not matched to a gene: 10. This sequence was found in a human donor with alopecia areata. The material was CD8+ T cells sorted from blood, obtained at week 0. This chain connects TRBV6-5 to TRBJ1-2; 9 nucleotides align to TRBD1. Here the CDR3 reads CASSSSGTGPGYTF. CDR3 DNA sequence: TGTGCCAGCAGCTCCTCCGGGACAGGGCCCGGCTACACCTTC.